Listed below are T cell receptor beta chains from one sample, sequenced in a study of regulatory T cells in long-lasting Graves disease. Via MiXCR, TCRdb re-called the multiplex PCR reads, giving one row per CDR3 protein. The repertoire holds 400,000 to 500,000 distinct CDR3 sequences, roughly a fifth seen once, with roughly an eighth in the top ten. The sequences come from peripheral blood mononuclear cells (PBMCs), collected when the disease was refractory, from a patient treated with antithyroid drugs. Source of these receptors: a female donor with Graves disease. Each CDR3 is given with its conserved first and last residue. The order of the fields is D gene, clone size, J gene, V gene, CDR3 DNA, CDR3 protein. A D gene is named only where the DNA matches it firmly. Expanded clones get a size class; other rows say once, few or many, or leave the size out.

d_gene: .
abundance: few
j_gene: TRBJ1-2
v_gene: TRBV28
CDR3nt: TGTGCCAGCACCCGGACAGCCGATGACTACACCTTC
CDR3aa: CASTRTADDYTF

d_gene: .
abundance: few
j_gene: TRBJ1-5
v_gene: TRBV12-3/TRBV12-4
CDR3nt: TGTGCCAGCAGCCGAGGTTGGGGGGGAAGGAGAAATCAGCCCCAGCATTTT
CDR3aa: CASSRGWGGRRNQPQHF

d_gene: .
abundance: .
j_gene: TRBJ2-7
v_gene: TRBV28
CDR3nt: TGTGCCAGCACCCCCATGGACAACCTCTACGAGCAGTACTTC
CDR3aa: CASTPMDNLYEQYF

d_gene: .
abundance: many
j_gene: TRBJ2-2
v_gene: TRBV29-1
CDR3nt: TGCAGCGTTGAATCCGAGGAGGCATGGAACACCGGGGAGCTGTTTTTT
CDR3aa: CSVESEEAWNTGELFF

d_gene: .
abundance: few
j_gene: TRBJ2-2
v_gene: TRBV19
CDR3nt: TGTGCCAGTAGCCGGGGGAATAGGGGGCGATTTAACACCGGGGAGCTGTTTTTT
CDR3aa: CASSRGNRGRFNTGELFF

d_gene: .
abundance: .
j_gene: TRBJ1-6
v_gene: TRBV30
CDR3nt: TGTGCCTGGAGCAAACAGGAAAATTCACCCCTCCACTTT
CDR3aa: CAWSKQENSPLHF

d_gene: .
abundance: .
j_gene: TRBJ1-2
v_gene: TRBV9
CDR3nt: TGTGCCAGCAGCGCGGCAGGGTTAGCTAACTATGGCTACACCTTC
CDR3aa: CASSAAGLANYGYTF

d_gene: .
abundance: .
j_gene: TRBJ2-2
v_gene: TRBV30
CDR3nt: TGTGCCTGGAGTTACGGGGCCGGGGAGCTGTTTTTT
CDR3aa: CAWSYGAGELFF

d_gene: TRBD1
abundance: .
j_gene: TRBJ2-7
v_gene: TRBV2
CDR3nt: TGCGCCAGCAGTGAGTGGGACAGGGGTTCCTACGAGCAGTACTTC
CDR3aa: CASSEWDRGSYEQYF

d_gene: TRBD2
abundance: many
j_gene: TRBJ2-5
v_gene: TRBV28
CDR3nt: TGTGCCAGCAGTTTAGATCCGGGACTAGCGGGAGTTTTGGATACGGAGACCCAGTACTTC
CDR3aa: CASSLDPGLAGVLDTETQYF

d_gene: TRBD1
abundance: .
j_gene: TRBJ1-2
v_gene: TRBV5-1
CDR3nt: TGCACCAGCAGCGAGCCGGGACAGGGGGTAGGAGGCTACACCTTC
CDR3aa: CTSSEPGQGVGGYTF

d_gene: TRBD1
abundance: .
j_gene: TRBJ2-7
v_gene: TRBV5-1
CDR3nt: TGCGCCAGCAGTTATCGACAGGGGCCGAGCTCCTACGAGCAGTACTTC
CDR3aa: CASSYRQGPSSYEQYF

d_gene: .
abundance: many
j_gene: TRBJ2-7
v_gene: TRBV28
CDR3nt: TGTGCCAGCAGTTACGGAGGGACTTCCTACGAGCAGTACTTC
CDR3aa: CASSYGGTSYEQYF

d_gene: .
abundance: many
j_gene: TRBJ1-2
v_gene: TRBV2
CDR3nt: TGTGCCAGCAGTGTAGGACAGATAGATGGCTACACCTTC
CDR3aa: CASSVGQIDGYTF

d_gene: TRBD1
abundance: .
j_gene: TRBJ1-4
v_gene: TRBV27
CDR3nt: TGTGCCAGCAGTCGTTGGACAGGGGGTGGTGAAAAACTGTTTTTT
CDR3aa: CASSRWTGGGEKLFF

d_gene: TRBD1
abundance: .
j_gene: TRBJ1-2
v_gene: TRBV27
CDR3nt: TGTGCCGGCAGTTCCCTCTTGCAGGGGGTCAACTATGGCTACACCTTC
CDR3aa: CAGSSLLQGVNYGYTF

d_gene: TRBD1
abundance: few
j_gene: TRBJ2-5
v_gene: TRBV5-1
CDR3nt: TGCGCCAGCGGGACGGACAGGGCGAAGACCCAGTACTTC
CDR3aa: CASGTDRAKTQYF

d_gene: .
abundance: many
j_gene: TRBJ1-6
v_gene: TRBV2
CDR3nt: TGTGCCAGCAGTGAATCTCCCCTTAGCGGGAATAATTCACCCCTCCACTTT
CDR3aa: CASSESPLSGNNSPLHF

d_gene: .
abundance: .
j_gene: TRBJ2-3
v_gene: TRBV6-2/TRBV6-3
CDR3nt: TGTGCCAGCAGTACCAGTGGAGATACGCAGTATTTT
CDR3aa: CASSTSGDTQYF

d_gene: .
abundance: few
j_gene: TRBJ2-2
v_gene: TRBV19
CDR3nt: TGTGCCAGTAGTATACCCGGCCGGGCCGGGGAGCTGTTTTTT
CDR3aa: CASSIPGRAGELFF

d_gene: .
abundance: few
j_gene: TRBJ1-5
v_gene: TRBV28
CDR3nt: TGTGCCAGCAGTTTAATTCCCGGGCCCCAGCATTTT
CDR3aa: CASSLIPGPQHF

d_gene: TRBD1
abundance: few
j_gene: TRBJ1-1
v_gene: TRBV20-1
CDR3nt: TGCAGTGCCCCGCGATACGGGACAGAGAACACTGAAGCTTTCTTT
CDR3aa: CSAPRYGTENTEAFF

d_gene: .
abundance: many
j_gene: TRBJ1-4
v_gene: TRBV7-2
CDR3nt: TGTGCCAGCAGCTTAGGGGCGCGGGGCACAACTAATGAAAAACTGTTTTTT
CDR3aa: CASSLGARGTTNEKLFF

d_gene: .
abundance: many
j_gene: TRBJ2-7
v_gene: TRBV24-1
CDR3nt: TGTGCCACCAGTGATTTCTACGAGCAGTACTTC
CDR3aa: CATSDFYEQYF

d_gene: .
abundance: .
j_gene: TRBJ1-2
v_gene: TRBV29-1
CDR3nt: TGCAGCGTTGATGGTACTTCCTATGGCTACACCTTC
CDR3aa: CSVDGTSYGYTF

d_gene: TRBD1
abundance: many
j_gene: TRBJ1-5
v_gene: TRBV5-1
CDR3nt: TGCGCCAGCAGCTTGGCGGGGGACAGGGATCAGCCCCAGCATTTT
CDR3aa: CASSLAGDRDQPQHF

d_gene: .
abundance: many
j_gene: TRBJ2-7
v_gene: TRBV28
CDR3nt: TGTGCCAGCAGCAGGACCCTCCCGCCCTACGAGCAGTACTTC
CDR3aa: CASSRTLPPYEQYF

d_gene: TRBD1
abundance: few
j_gene: TRBJ1-5
v_gene: TRBV12-3/TRBV12-4
CDR3nt: TGTGCCAGCAGCTCCGGGACAGAGCGATTCTATAGCAATCAGCCCCAGCATTTT
CDR3aa: CASSSGTERFYSNQPQHF

d_gene: TRBD1
abundance: many
j_gene: TRBJ1-1
v_gene: TRBV6-5
CDR3nt: TGTGCCAGCAGTTCGGGACAGACTGAAGCTTTCTTT
CDR3aa: CASSSGQTEAFF

d_gene: .
abundance: .
j_gene: TRBJ2-2
v_gene: TRBV19
CDR3nt: TGTGCCAGTAGTTTAACAGGGACCACTTGGGTCGGGGAGCTGTTTTTT
CDR3aa: CASSLTGTTWVGELFF

d_gene: TRBD2
abundance: few
j_gene: TRBJ2-5
v_gene: TRBV27
CDR3nt: TGTGCCAGCAGGCCTTTCGGGGGGCAAGAGACCCAGTACTTC
CDR3aa: CASRPFGGQETQYF

d_gene: TRBD2
abundance: many
j_gene: TRBJ2-7
v_gene: TRBV7-8
CDR3nt: TGTGCCAGCAGCTCCCGTCTAGCGGGAACCTACGAGCAGTACTTC
CDR3aa: CASSSRLAGTYEQYF

d_gene: TRBD1
abundance: many
j_gene: TRBJ2-7
v_gene: TRBV28
CDR3nt: TGTGCCAGCAGGCGGCGGGGACAGGGGGGCTTATACGAGCAGTACTTC
CDR3aa: CASRRRGQGGLYEQYF

d_gene: .
abundance: .
j_gene: TRBJ1-2
v_gene: TRBV12-3/TRBV12-4
CDR3nt: TGTGCCAGCAGCTCCTCGGACAAGGACTATGGCTACACCTTC
CDR3aa: CASSSSDKDYGYTF

d_gene: .
abundance: .
j_gene: TRBJ2-1
v_gene: TRBV6-1
CDR3nt: TGTGCCAGCAGCCCTGGACTAACCAATGAGCAGTTCTTC
CDR3aa: CASSPGLTNEQFF

d_gene: .
abundance: few
j_gene: TRBJ1-1
v_gene: TRBV30
CDR3nt: TGTGCCCGAAAGGGGGGGTCGAACACTGAAGCTTTCTTT
CDR3aa: CARKGGSNTEAFF

d_gene: .
abundance: many
j_gene: TRBJ2-7
v_gene: TRBV7-9
CDR3nt: TGTGCCAGCAGCTTAGTCGTTCGGGGCTCCTACGAGCAGTACTTC
CDR3aa: CASSLVVRGSYEQYF

d_gene: .
abundance: many
j_gene: TRBJ1-4
v_gene: TRBV6-5
CDR3nt: TGTGCCAGCAGTTACTCCCCGGGACGGATTAATGAAAAACTGTTTTTT
CDR3aa: CASSYSPGRINEKLFF

d_gene: TRBD1
abundance: .
j_gene: TRBJ2-1
v_gene: TRBV19
CDR3nt: TGTGCCAGTAGTTCAGGGGGCGAGTACAATGAGCAGTTCTTC
CDR3aa: CASSSGGEYNEQFF

d_gene: .
abundance: many
j_gene: TRBJ2-2
v_gene: TRBV29-1
CDR3nt: TGCAGCGTCGAACGGAACACCGGGGAGCTGTTTTTT
CDR3aa: CSVERNTGELFF

d_gene: .
abundance: many
j_gene: TRBJ1-4
v_gene: TRBV28
CDR3nt: TGTGCCAGCAGTTTTGGACAGCGCTATTCGGATGAAAAACTGTTTTTT
CDR3aa: CASSFGQRYSDEKLFF

d_gene: .
abundance: .
j_gene: TRBJ1-1
v_gene: TRBV19
CDR3nt: TGTGCCAGTAGTATACCCGCGGGGAGCACTGAAGCTTTCTTT
CDR3aa: CASSIPAGSTEAFF

d_gene: .
abundance: many
j_gene: TRBJ2-7
v_gene: TRBV5-1
CDR3nt: TGCGCCAGCAGTCTTTCAGGGGGGAAACAGGAGCAGTACTTC
CDR3aa: CASSLSGGKQEQYF

d_gene: TRBD2
abundance: many
j_gene: TRBJ2-5
v_gene: TRBV3-1
CDR3nt: TGTGCCAGCAGCTTAAAAGCGGGAGCCCAAGAGACCCAGTACTTC
CDR3aa: CASSLKAGAQETQYF